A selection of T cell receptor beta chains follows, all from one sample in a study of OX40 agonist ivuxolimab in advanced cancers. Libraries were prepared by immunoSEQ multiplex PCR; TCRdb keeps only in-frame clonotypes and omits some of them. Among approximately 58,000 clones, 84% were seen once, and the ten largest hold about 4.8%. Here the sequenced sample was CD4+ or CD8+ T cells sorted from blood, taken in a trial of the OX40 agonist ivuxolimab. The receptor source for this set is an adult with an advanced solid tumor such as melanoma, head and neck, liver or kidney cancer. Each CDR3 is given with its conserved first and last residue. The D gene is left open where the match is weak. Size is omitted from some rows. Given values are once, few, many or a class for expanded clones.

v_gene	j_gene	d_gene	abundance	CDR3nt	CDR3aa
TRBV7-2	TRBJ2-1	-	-	TGTGCCAGCAGGACTGGACCTACGGATGAGCAGTTCTTC	CASRTGPTDEQFF
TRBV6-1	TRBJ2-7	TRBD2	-	TGTGCCAGCAGTGTGGGACTAGCAATGAGGGAGCAGTACTTC	CASSVGLAMREQYF
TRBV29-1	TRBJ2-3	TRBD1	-	TGCAGCGTTGGAAGGACAGGGGAGGTAGATACGCAGTATTTT	CSVGRTGEVDTQYF
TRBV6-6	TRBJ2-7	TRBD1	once	TGTGCCAGCAGTCAACAGGACAGGGGAGCCTACGAGCAGTACTTC	CASSQQDRGAYEQYF
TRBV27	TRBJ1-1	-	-	TGTGCCAGCAGGGAGGGGGGTCTGAACACTGAAGCTTTCTTT	CASREGGLNTEAFF
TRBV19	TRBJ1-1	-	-	TGTGCCAGTACCGACGGTATAAACACTGAAGCTTTCTTT	CASTDGINTEAFF
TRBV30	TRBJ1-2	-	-	TGTGCCTGGAAGGGTTTGTCGTATGGCTACACCTTC	CAWKGLSYGYTF
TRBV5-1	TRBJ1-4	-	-	TGCGCCAGCAGCTTAGGGGCAGGCGATGCAACTAATGAAAAACTGTTTTTT	CASSLGAGDATNEKLFF
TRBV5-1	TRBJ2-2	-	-	TGCGCCAGCAGCGGGGGGACAGCCTCCACCGGGGAGCTGTTTTTT	CASSGGTASTGELFF
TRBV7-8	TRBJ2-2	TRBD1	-	TGTGCCAGCAGCCTGACAGGGGTGGCGGTCGCCGGGGAGCTGTTTTTT	CASSLTGVAVAGELFF
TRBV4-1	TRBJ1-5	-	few	TGCGCCAGCAGCCTTCAAGGAGGGATGAGTCAGCCCCAGCATTTT	CASSLQGGMSQPQHF
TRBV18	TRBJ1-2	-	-	TGTGCCAGCTCACCCGGCTCGACAGCTAACTATGGCTACACCTTC	CASSPGSTANYGYTF
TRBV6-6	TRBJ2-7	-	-	TGTGCCAGCAGTTACTCAGTCCATCAAGGCCACGAGCAGTACTTC	CASSYSVHQGHEQYF
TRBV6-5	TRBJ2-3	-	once	TGTGCCAGCAGTTACGGGGCCTGGGTCACAGATACGCAGTATTTT	CASSYGAWVTDTQYF
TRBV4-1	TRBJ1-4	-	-	TGCGCCAGCAGCCAAGAGGGAACAACTAATGAAAAACTGTTTTTT	CASSQEGTTNEKLFF
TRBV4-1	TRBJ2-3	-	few	TGCGCCAGCAGCCATCGACAGGGCACAGATACGCAGTATTTT	CASSHRQGTDTQYF
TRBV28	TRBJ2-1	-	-	TGTGCCAGCAGAGAGACCGTGTCCTCTCGTGGTGGGCAGTTCTTC	CASRETVSSRGGQFF
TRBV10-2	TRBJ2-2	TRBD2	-	TGCGCCAGCAGTGACTGGGGAGGGACCAACACCGGGGAGCTGTTTTTT	CASSDWGGTNTGELFF
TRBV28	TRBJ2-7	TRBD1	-	TGTGCCAGCATCACCGGGACAGGGGGTTACGAGCAGTACTTC	CASITGTGGYEQYF
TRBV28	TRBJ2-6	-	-	TGTGCCAGCAGTCGCCGGGGGGCCGGGGCCAACGTCCTGACTTTC	CASSRRGAGANVLTF
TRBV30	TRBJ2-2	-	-	TGTGCCTGGAGCATCGGACTGAACACCGGGGAGCTGTTTTTT	CAWSIGLNTGELFF
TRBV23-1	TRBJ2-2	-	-	TGCGCCAGCATTCACACCGGGCCCAACACCGGGGAGCTGTTTTTT	CASIHTGPNTGELFF
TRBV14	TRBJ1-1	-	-	TGTGCCAGCAGCCAAGACCCGGCGAGGGGCATGAACACTGAAGCTTTCTTT	CASSQDPARGMNTEAFF
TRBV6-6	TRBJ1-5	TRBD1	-	TGTGCCAGCAGTTACTCTGGGACAGGGGGCAATCAGCCCCAGCATTTT	CASSYSGTGGNQPQHF
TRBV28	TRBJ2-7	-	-	TGTGCCAGCAACGAACGGACTGACTACGAGCAGTACTTC	CASNERTDYEQYF
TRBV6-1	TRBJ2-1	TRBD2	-	TGTGCCAGCAACCAGCGGGAGGGCTCTGAGCAGTTCTTC	CASNQREGSEQFF
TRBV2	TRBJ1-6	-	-	TGTGCCAGCAGTGAAGGGCTACAATCACCCCTCCACTTT	CASSEGLQSPLHF
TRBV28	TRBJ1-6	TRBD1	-	TGTGCCAGCAGTCGAGACAGGGGCTATAATTCACCCCTCCACTTT	CASSRDRGYNSPLHF
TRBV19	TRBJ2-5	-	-	TGTGCCAGTAGTACCCTACACCAAGAGACCCAGTACTTC	CASSTLHQETQYF